This TCR beta chain was obtained from a study of blood T cells in healthy people across ages. Study results and limitations: Strong correlation existed between TCR beta diversity and naive T cell percentage. Total diversity from one million sequenced T cells was likely underestimated.

This clonotype has more than one count but fewer than ten. Its matching antigen is unknown. The second PCR ran roughly 7 to 12 cycles with a sample-barcoded 5' primer and J-beta primers. Every cDNA molecule carried a tag from a template-switch adaptor bearing 12 random nucleotides. Using its own MiXCR run on the 5' RACE reads, TCRdb lists one record per CDR3 protein. The sample yields approximately 830,000 distinct CDR3 sequences, around 68% seen once. Material: blood. This TCR came from a man aged 25-45 years in good health.

The CDR3 here is CSVGRAATDTQYF. DNA for the CDR3: TGCAGCGTTGGTAGGGCAGCCACAGATACGCAGTATTTT. The rearrangement joins TRBV29-1 to TRBJ2-3; no clear D gene. CDR1 and CDR2 (germline): SQVTM, ANQGSEA. V was clipped by 4 bases and J by 2 bases, with 10 bases between them. This CDR3 is built from 13 residues.